This is a list of T cell receptor beta chains from one sample in a study of blood T cell repertoires in COVID-19. Sequencing was performed with immunoSEQ multiplex PCR; in TCRdb, only in-frame clones are kept and a portion is missing. The top ten hold 6% to 9.5% of the sample, which has about 200,000 clones, approximately 84% seen once. Sequenced: peripheral blood. The receptor source for this set is a woman older than 75 with acute or convalescent COVID-19. Each CDR3 is given with its conserved first and last residue.

v_gene	j_gene	CDR3aa
TRBV5-1	TRBJ2-1	CASSLGPLLAGGNEQFF
TRBV3-1/TRBV3-2	TRBJ1-1	CASSQDRGAEAFF
TRBV27	TRBJ2-7	CASSSPWEQYF
TRBV28	TRBJ2-5	CASSQTSEETQYF
TRBV5-4	TRBJ1-5	CASSLGGGQGAGQPQHF
TRBV5-1	TRBJ1-1	CASSIVGGYSTEAFF
TRBV28	TRBJ1-2	CASSFQSGQGNYGYTF
TRBV6-5	TRBJ2-3	CASSYSIPGTDTQYF
TRBV10-1	TRBJ1-1	CASSGMYTEAFF
TRBV7-9	TRBJ2-7	CASRPGTSGAQYEQYF
TRBV28	TRBJ1-5	CASSLFSSNQPQHF
TRBV19	TRBJ2-2	CASSISASNTGELFF
TRBV2	TRBJ1-5	CASTFVRNNQPQHF
TRBV6-2/TRBV6-3	TRBJ2-3	CASSPDDRLSTDTQYF
TRBV27	TRBJ1-2	CASSPGTGWPPYGYTF
TRBV30	TRBJ2-2	CAWYSLGATGELFF
TRBV19	TRBJ1-5	CASSMDGGRGQPQHF
TRBV5-1	TRBJ2-7	CASSTGGPYEQYF
TRBV25-1	TRBJ1-6	CASSESGWGTGGSLHF
TRBV12-3/TRBV12-4	TRBJ2-7	CASSSRVYEQYF
TRBV4-1	TRBJ2-3	CASSPGTAGDTQYF
TRBV19	TRBJ1-2	CATSREGALYGYTF
TRBV24-1	TRBJ1-4	CATSDKQSFNEKLFF
TRBV7-9	TRBJ1-4	CASSLAPGQNEKLFF
TRBV7-9	TRBJ1-2	CASSSTPGYNYGYTF
TRBV5-1	TRBJ1-1	CASSSPGQGATAFF
TRBV4-2	TRBJ1-1	CASSPQGPEAFF
TRBV6-5	TRBJ1-2	CASSSHGQTNYGYTF
TRBV6-4	TRBJ2-1	CASRPGTSDYNEQFF
TRBV28	TRBJ1-3	CASSSPTGHGNTIYF
TRBV29-1	TRBJ1-4	CSVESGQGDEKLFF
TRBV3-1/TRBV3-2	TRBJ2-7	CASSQDRGPYEQYF
TRBV27	TRBJ1-4	CASSLSRGRGINEKLFF
TRBV19	TRBJ1-1	CASSYTGNTEAFF
TRBV7-2	TRBJ1-5	CASSWGQETHQPQHF
TRBV5-1	TRBJ2-7	CASSLAGGRAGSEQYF
TRBV4-2	TRBJ1-5	CASSQGQGPVQPQHF